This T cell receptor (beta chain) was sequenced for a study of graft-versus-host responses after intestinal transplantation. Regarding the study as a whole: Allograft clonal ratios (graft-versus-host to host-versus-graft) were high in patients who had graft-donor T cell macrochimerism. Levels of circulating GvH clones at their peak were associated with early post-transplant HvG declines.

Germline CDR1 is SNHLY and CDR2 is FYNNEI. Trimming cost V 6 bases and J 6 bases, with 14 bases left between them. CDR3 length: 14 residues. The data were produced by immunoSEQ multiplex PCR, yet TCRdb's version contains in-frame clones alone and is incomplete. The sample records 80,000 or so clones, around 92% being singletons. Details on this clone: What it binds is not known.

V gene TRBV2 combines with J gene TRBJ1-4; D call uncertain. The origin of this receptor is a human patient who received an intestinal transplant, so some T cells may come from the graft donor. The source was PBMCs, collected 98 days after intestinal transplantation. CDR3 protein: CASSVGSGDEKLFF. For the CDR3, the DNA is TGTGCCAGCAGCGTCGGGTCCGGGGATGAAAAACTGTTTTTT.